The rows below give T cell receptor beta chains drawn from one sample of a study of cytomegalovirus exposure and HLA in healthy donors. Some clones are missing from TCRdb's copy, which holds only in-frame ones; the method was immunoSEQ multiplex PCR. The sample records approximately 190,000 clones, about 81% being singletons. Sequenced sample: PBMCs. These receptor sequences come from a woman younger than 30 in good health and CMV-seronegative. Both conserved end residues are part of each CDR3. D genes are given only for firm matches. Clone size is given for some rows only: seen once, a few or many times, or a class if the clone is expanded.

clone_size j_call d_call v_call cdr3_aa cdr3_nt
. TRBJ1-5 . TRBV6-5 CASSRTRGSHQPQHF TGTGCCAGCAGCCGAACCCGGGGGTCGCATCAGCCCCAGCATTTT
. TRBJ1-2 TRBD1 TRBV18 CASSPQGARGYTF TGTGCCAGCTCCCCACAGGGGGCTCGTGGCTACACCTTC
. TRBJ1-6 TRBD1 TRBV27 CASTRTGLSPLHF TGTGCCAGCACAAGGACAGGGCTATCACCCCTCCACTTT
. TRBJ1-5 . TRBV6-5 CASRGPNQPQHF TGTGCCAGCAGGGGGCCCAATCAGCCCCAGCATTTT
. TRBJ1-1 . TRBV10-1 CASSKSYQANTEAFF TGCGCCAGCAGCAAGAGTTATCAGGCGAACACTGAAGCTTTCTTT
once TRBJ1-2 TRBD1 TRBV28 CASSHGQGPGYGYTF TGTGCCAGCAGTCACGGACAGGGGCCGGGCTATGGCTACACCTTC
. TRBJ2-7 . TRBV6-5 CASSYERATYEQYF TGTGCCAGCAGTTACGAGAGGGCAACCTACGAGCAGTACTTC
. TRBJ2-1 . TRBV4-1 CASSQEYGGRSYEQFF TGCGCCAGCAGCCAAGAATACGGGGGGCGGTCTTATGAGCAGTTCTTC
once TRBJ2-7 . TRBV6-1 CASAYSEDREQQYF TGTGCCAGCGCCTACTCGGAGGACAGAGAGCAGCAGTACTTC
. TRBJ1-2 . TRBV11-2 CASSLNQGSYGYTF TGTGCCAGCAGCTTAAATCAGGGCTCCTATGGCTACACCTTC